Sequencing of this TCR beta chain was carried out in a study of T cells after yellow fever vaccination. One entry per CDR3 protein, called by TCRdb with MiXCR from the 5' RACE reads. The sample has about 320,000 distinct CDR3 sequences; approximately 4% are singletons. Only a few counts were recorded for this clonotype. Antigen unknown. Study-level findings and limits: Booster sampling recovered most clones from primary vaccination (around 97% CD4, roughly 86% CD8). Abundant clonotypes (contaminants from the bulk population) could be present in FACS-sorted repertoires. Only a minor proportion of clonotypes was detected across both CD4 and CD8 compartments.

V lost 0 bases and J lost 1, with 10 bases in between. Germline assignment: CDR1 SGHRS and CDR2 YFSETQ. This CDR3 region has 15 residues. V usage is TRBV5-1 and J usage is TRBJ1-1; the D is unclear. This TCR came from a man between 18 and 29 years old who received the YFV17D yellow fever vaccine. Material: PBMCs, obtained 15 days after the yellow fever booster vaccination. This chain's CDR3 is CASSLGWAANTEAFF. The CDR3, as DNA: TGCGCCAGCAGCTTGGGATGGGCCGCGAACACTGAAGCTTTCTTT.